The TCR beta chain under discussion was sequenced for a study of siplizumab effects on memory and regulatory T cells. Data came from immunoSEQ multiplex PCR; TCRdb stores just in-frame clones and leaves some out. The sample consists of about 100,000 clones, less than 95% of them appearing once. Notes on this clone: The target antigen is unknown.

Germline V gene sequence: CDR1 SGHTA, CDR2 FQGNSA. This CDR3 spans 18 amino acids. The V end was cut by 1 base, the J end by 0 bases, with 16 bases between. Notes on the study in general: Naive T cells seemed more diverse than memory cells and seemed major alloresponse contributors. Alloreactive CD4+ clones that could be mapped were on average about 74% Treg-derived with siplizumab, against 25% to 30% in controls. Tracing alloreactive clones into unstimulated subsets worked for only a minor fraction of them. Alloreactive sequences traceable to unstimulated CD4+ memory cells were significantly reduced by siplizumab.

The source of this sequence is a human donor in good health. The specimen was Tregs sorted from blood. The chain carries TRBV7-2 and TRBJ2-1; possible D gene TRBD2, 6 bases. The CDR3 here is CASSLGLGYGSSYNEQFF. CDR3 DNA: TGTGCCAGCAGCTTAGGACTAGGGTATGGTAGCTCCTACAATGAGCAGTTCTTC.